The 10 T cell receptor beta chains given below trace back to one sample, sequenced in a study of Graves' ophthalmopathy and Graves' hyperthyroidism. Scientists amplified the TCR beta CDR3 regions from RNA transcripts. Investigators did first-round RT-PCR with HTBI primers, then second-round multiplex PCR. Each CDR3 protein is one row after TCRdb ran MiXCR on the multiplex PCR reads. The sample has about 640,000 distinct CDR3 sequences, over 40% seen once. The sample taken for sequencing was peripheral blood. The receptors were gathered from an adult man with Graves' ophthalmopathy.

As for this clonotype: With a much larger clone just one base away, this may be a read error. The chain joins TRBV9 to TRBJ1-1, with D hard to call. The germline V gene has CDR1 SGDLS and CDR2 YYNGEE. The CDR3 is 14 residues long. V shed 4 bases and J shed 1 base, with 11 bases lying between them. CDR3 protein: CASSSLTSNTEAFF. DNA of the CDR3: TGTGCCAGCAGCTCCCTAACTTCGAACACTGAAGCTTTCTTT. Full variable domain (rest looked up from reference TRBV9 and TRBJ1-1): DSGVTQTPKHLITATGQRVTLRCSPRSGDLSVYWYQQSLDQGLQFLIQYYNGEERAKGNILERFSAQQFPDLHSELNLSSLELGDSALYFCASSSLTSNTEAFFGQGTRLTVV.

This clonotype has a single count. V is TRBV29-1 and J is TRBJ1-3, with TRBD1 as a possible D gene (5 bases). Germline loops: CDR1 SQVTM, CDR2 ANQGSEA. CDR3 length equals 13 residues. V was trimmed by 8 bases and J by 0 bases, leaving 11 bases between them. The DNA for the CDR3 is TGCAGCAGGGGACCTCCCTCTGGAAACACCATATATTTT. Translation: CSRGPPSGNTIYF.

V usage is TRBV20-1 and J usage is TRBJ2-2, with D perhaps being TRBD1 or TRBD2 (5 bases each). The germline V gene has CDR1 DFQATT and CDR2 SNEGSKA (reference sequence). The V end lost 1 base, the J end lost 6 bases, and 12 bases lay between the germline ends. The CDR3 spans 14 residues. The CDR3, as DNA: TGCAGTGCTAGAGTAGGGACCGCAGCCGGGGAGCTGTTTTTT. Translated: CSARVGTAAGELFF.

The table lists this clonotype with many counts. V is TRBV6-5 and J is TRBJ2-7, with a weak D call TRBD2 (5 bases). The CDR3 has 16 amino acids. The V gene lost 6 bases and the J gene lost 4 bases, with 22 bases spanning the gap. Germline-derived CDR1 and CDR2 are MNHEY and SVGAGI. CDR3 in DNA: TGTGCCAGCAGCTCATCTGAGCGGTCCAGACCGTACGAGCAGTACTTC. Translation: CASSSSERSRPYEQYF.

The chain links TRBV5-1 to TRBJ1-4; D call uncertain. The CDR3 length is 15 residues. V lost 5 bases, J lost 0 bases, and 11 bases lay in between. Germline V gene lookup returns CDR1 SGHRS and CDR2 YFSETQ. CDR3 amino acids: CASSPIAATNEKLFF. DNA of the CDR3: TGCGCCAGCAGTCCTATTGCTGCAACTAATGAAAAACTGTTTTTT.

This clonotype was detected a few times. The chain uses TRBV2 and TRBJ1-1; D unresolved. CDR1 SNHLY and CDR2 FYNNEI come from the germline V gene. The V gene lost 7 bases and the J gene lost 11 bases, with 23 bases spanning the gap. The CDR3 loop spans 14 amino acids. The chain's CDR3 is CASTSPRNPRRAFF. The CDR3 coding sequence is TGTGCCAGCACTTCACCTCGGAACCCTCGGAGGGCTTTCTTT.

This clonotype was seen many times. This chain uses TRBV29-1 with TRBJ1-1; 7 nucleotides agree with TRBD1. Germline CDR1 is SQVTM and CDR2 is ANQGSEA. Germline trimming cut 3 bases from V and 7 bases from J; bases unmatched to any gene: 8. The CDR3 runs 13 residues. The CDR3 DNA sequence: TGCAGCGTTGATGAGGGGGCGCAAAATGAAGCTTTCTTT. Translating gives CSVDEGAQNEAFF.

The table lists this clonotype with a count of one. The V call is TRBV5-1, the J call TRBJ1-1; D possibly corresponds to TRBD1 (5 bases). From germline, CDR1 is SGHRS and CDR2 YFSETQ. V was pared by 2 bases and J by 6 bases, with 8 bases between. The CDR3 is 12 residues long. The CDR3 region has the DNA TGCGCCAGCAGCTTTGCGGGGGCTGAAGCTTTCTTT. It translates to CASSFAGAEAFF.

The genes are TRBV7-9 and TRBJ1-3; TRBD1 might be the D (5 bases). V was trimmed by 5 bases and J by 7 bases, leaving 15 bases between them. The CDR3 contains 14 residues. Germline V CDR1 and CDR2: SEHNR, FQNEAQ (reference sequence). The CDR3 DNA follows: TGTGCCAGCAGCCAAGGAAAAGGGGTGAACACCATATATTTT. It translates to CASSQGKGVNTIYF.

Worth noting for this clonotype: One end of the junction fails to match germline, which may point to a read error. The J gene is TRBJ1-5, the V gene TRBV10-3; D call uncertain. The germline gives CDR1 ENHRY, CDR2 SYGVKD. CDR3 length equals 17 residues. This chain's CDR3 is CASSYSRSLGGNQPQHF. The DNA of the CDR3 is TGTGCCAGCAGTTACTCTCGCTCCCTTGGGGGCAATCAGCCCCAGCATTTT.